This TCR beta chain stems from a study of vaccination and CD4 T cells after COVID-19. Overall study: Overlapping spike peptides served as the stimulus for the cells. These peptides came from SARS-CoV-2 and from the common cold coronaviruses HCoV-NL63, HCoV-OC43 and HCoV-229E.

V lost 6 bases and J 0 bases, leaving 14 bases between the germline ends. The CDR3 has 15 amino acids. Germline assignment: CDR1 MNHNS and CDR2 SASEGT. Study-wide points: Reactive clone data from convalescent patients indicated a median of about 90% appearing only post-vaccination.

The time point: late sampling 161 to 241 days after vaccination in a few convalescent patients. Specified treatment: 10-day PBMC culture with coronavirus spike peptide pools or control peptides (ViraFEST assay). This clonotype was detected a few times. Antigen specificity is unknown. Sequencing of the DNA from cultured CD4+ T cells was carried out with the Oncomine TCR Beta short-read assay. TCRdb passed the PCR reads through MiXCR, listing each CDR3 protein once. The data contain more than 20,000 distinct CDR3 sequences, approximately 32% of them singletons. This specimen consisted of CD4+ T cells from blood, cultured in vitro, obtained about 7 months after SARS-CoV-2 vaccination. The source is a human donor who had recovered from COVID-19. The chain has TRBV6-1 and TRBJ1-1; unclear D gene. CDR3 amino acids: CASRATVGMNTEAFF. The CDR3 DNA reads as TGTGCCAGCAGGGCGACCGTAGGGATGAACACTGAAGCTTTCTTT.